One and the same sample provided the 27 T cell receptor beta chains below, sequenced in a study of T cell repertoires in cytomegalovirus infection. TCRdb re-called the reads through MiXCR, storing one row per CDR3 protein. The sample records about 180,000 distinct CDR3 sequences, 15% to 20% being singletons. What was sequenced was CD8+ T cells from PBMCs. The source is a human donor in good health (CMV status not recorded). Some clones in this sample may be carry-over from other donors' samples.

This chain connects TRBV6-5 to TRBJ2-5, with D tentatively TRBD1 or TRBD2 (5 bases each). Germline V gene data show CDR1 as MNHEY and CDR2 as SVGAGI. The CDR3 is made up of 16 amino acids. Trimming pared 0 bases from V and 1 base from J, leaving 12 bases between. This chain's CDR3 is CASSYSRGSLQETQYF. CDR3 in DNA: TGTGCCAGCAGTTACTCGAGGGGAAGCCTCCAAGAGACCCAGTACTTC.

This chain connects TRBV19 to TRBJ2-1, with D tentatively TRBD1 (5 bases). The CDR3 length is 15 residues. V lost 6 bases and J 4 bases, leaving 16 bases between the germline ends. Germline V gene sequence: CDR1 LNHDA, CDR2 SQIVND (reference sequence). In DNA form, the CDR3 reads TGTGCCAGTAGCCTTTCCTTTGGGGCTTACAATGAGCAGTTCTTC. Protein sequence: CASSLSFGAYNEQFF.

The genes are TRBV24-1 and TRBJ2-5; 7 nucleotides align to TRBD1. The CDR3 contains 16 residues. CDR1 is KGHDR and CDR2 is SFDVKD in the germline V gene. Trimming removed 3 bases from V and 0 bases from J; junction bases left unmatched: 6. In nucleotides, the CDR3 is TGTGCCACCAGTGATCTTATAGGGGGCTACCAAGAGACCCAGTACTTC. Translating gives CATSDLIGGYQETQYF.

The chain employs TRBV9 and TRBJ1-3; D is perhaps TRBD1 (6 bases). The V end lost 2 bases, the J end lost 2 bases, and 11 bases lay between the germline ends. The germline gives CDR1 SGDLS, CDR2 YYNGEE. The CDR3 has 15 amino acids. CDR3 in DNA: TGTGCCAGCAGCGTCTCAGGGACAACTGGAAACACCATATATTTT. This translates into CASSVSGTTGNTIYF.

This clonotype was picked up a small number of times. This chain connects TRBV7-2 to TRBJ1-1; tentative D call: TRBD1 (5 bases). Germline assignment: CDR1 SGHTA and CDR2 FQGNSA. The CDR3 is 16 residues long. V shed 6 bases and J shed 1 base, with 18 bases lying between them. The CDR3 here is CASRNTGGGWNTEAFF. In DNA, the CDR3 is TGTGCCAGCAGAAACACGGGTGGGGGGTGGAACACTGAAGCTTTCTTT.

The V and J genes are TRBV13 and TRBJ2-2; no reliable D call. The CDR3 runs 15 residues. From germline, CDR1 is PRHDT and CDR2 FYEKMQ (reference sequence). V was clipped by 6 bases and J by 4 bases, with 15 bases between them. This chain's CDR3 is CASRPRSRSTGELFF. CDR3 sequence (DNA): TGTGCCAGCAGGCCCCGGTCTCGGTCCACCGGGGAGCTGTTTTTT.

The chain uses TRBV12-3 or TRBV12-4 and TRBJ2-1; D is unclear. V was cut by 3 bases and J by 8 bases, with 23 bases left in between. The CDR3 sequence is 17 residues long. CDR3 DNA: TGTGCCAGCAGTTTCCCCTTAGACGAATTGTCTAAGGATGAGCAGTTCTTC. As protein: CASSFPLDELSKDEQFF.

This rearrangement joins TRBV7-9 to TRBJ2-3; 13 bases line up with TRBD2. Germline CDR1 reads SEHNR; CDR2 reads FQNEAQ (reference sequence). Losses at the gene ends were 5 bases for V and 3 bases for J; bases not matched to a gene: 8. There are 17 residues in the CDR3. For the CDR3, the DNA is TGTGCCAGCAGCGGACCGACTAGCGGGGGGCCAACAGATACGCAGTATTTT. This sequence encodes CASSGPTSGGPTDTQYF.

This clonotype was counted only a few times. The rearrangement joins TRBV20-1 to TRBJ2-1; 9 bases align to TRBD1. The length of the CDR3 is 15 residues. J was trimmed by 6 bases and V by 1 base; bases with no gene match: 7. Germline CDR1 DFQATT, CDR2 SNEGSKA (reference sequence). CDR3 residues: CSARGGTGWSNEQFF. The DNA for the CDR3 is TGCAGTGCTAGAGGAGGGACAGGGTGGAGCAATGAGCAGTTCTTC.

This clonotype was recorded a few times. J is TRBJ2-7 and V is TRBV10-1, with 7 bases lining up with TRBD2. CDR3 length: 14 amino acids. Germline CDR1 WNHNN, CDR2 SYGVQD (reference sequence). J was trimmed by 7 bases and V by 2 bases; bases with no gene match: 8. The CDR3 loop is CASSEPGGPSEQYF. For the CDR3, the DNA is TGCGCCAGCAGTGAGCCGGGGGGTCCCTCAGAGCAGTACTTC.

This clonotype has a handful of counts. The J gene is TRBJ2-7, the V gene TRBV7-9; no firm D call. Trimming took off 6 bases at V and 2 bases at J, with 8 bases between the two ends. Germline lookup yields CDR1 SEHNR and CDR2 FQNEAQ (reference sequence). The CDR3 consists of 12 residues. CDR3 protein: CASSLLAYEQYF. CDR3 nucleotide sequence: TGTGCCAGCAGTTTGCTAGCCTACGAGCAGTACTTC.

This clonotype has just a few counts. The chain uses TRBV4-1 and TRBJ1-1; D is perhaps TRBD1 (5 bases). Per the germline V gene, CDR1 is MGHRA and CDR2 is YSYEKL. The length of the CDR3 is 12 residues. V gave up 1 base and J gave up 7 bases, with 7 bases separating them. CDR3 amino acids: CASSQAGGEAFF. DNA for the CDR3: TGCGCCAGCAGCCAAGCCGGGGGTGAAGCTTTCTTT.

Many counts were recorded for this clonotype. The chain employs TRBV7-2 and TRBJ2-1; no clear D. CDR1 SGHTA and CDR2 FQGNSA come from the germline V gene. Trimming took off 5 bases at V and 10 bases at J, with 9 bases between the two ends. The CDR3 sequence is 11 residues long. In DNA form, the CDR3 reads TGTGCCAGCAGCCCGTCGTTAGAGCAGTTCTTC. It encodes CASSPSLEQFF. The variable domain in full, with the rest retrieved from reference TRBV7-2 and TRBJ2-1, is GAGVSQSPSNKVTEKGKDVELRCDPISGHTALYWYRQSLGQGLEFLIYFQGNSAPDKSGLPSDRFSAERTGGSVSTLTIQRTQQEDSAVYLCASSPSLEQFFGPGTRLTVL.

V gene TRBV4-1 combines with J gene TRBJ1-1; maybe TRBD1 (5 bases). The germline V gene encodes CDR1 MGHRA and CDR2 YSYEKL. V was cut by 4 bases and J by 4 bases, with 7 bases left in between. This CDR3 has 12 amino acids. CDR3 protein: CASSRGGTEAFF. In nucleotides, the CDR3 is TGCGCCAGCAGCCGCGGGGGCACTGAAGCTTTCTTT.

The chain is built from TRBV7-2 and TRBJ2-1, with 7 bases matching TRBD1. The CDR3 loop spans 15 amino acids. Germline loops: CDR1 SGHTA, CDR2 FQGNSA. Trimming at V came to 3 bases and at J to 3 bases, leaving 5 bases not matched to a gene. The CDR3 bases are TGTGCCAGCAGCTTTCGTAGACAGGGCTACAATGAGCAGTTCTTC. This sequence encodes CASSFRRQGYNEQFF.

This clonotype turned up a few times. The chain couples TRBV27 to TRBJ1-2; 9 bases agree with TRBD1. J gave up 4 bases and V 6 bases, and 15 bases lay outside the gene matches. Germline assignment: CDR1 MNHEY and CDR2 SMNVEV (reference sequence). The CDR3 is made up of 17 amino acids. The CDR3 loop is CASRGDRVIAGSYGYTF. The CDR3 DNA is TGTGCCAGCAGGGGGGACAGGGTGATTGCGGGAAGCTATGGCTACACCTTC.

The chain uses TRBV19 and TRBJ2-2, with D uncertain. The CDR3 consists of 14 residues. The V gene's germline CDR1 is LNHDA and CDR2 SQIVND (reference sequence). V lost 0 bases and J 3 bases, leaving 5 bases between the germline ends. The CDR3 here is CASSIDPYTGELFF. Here the CDR3 DNA reads TGTGCCAGTAGTATAGATCCCTACACCGGGGAGCTGTTTTTT.

This chain links TRBV20-1 with TRBJ2-3; 9 positions agree with TRBD2. This CDR3 contains 15 residues. With V trimmed by 5 bases and J by 6 bases, 12 bases remained unmatched. Per germline, CDR1 DFQATT and CDR2 SNEGSKA (reference sequence). The CDR3 DNA follows: TGCAGTGCTTACAGCGGGGGGCCCGAAGAGGATACGCAGTATTTT. It encodes CSAYSGGPEEDTQYF.

The chain recombines TRBV6-1 with TRBJ1-2; TRBD1 matches at 7 bases. CDR3 length equals 12 residues. CDR1 and CDR2 from the germline V gene are MNHNS and SASEGT. V dropped 7 bases and J dropped 8; count of bases not matched to a gene: 7. The DNA for the CDR3 is TGTGCCAGCACCCCGGACAGGCTCGGCTACACCTTC. Its protein product is CASTPDRLGYTF.

The V and J genes are TRBV7-9 and TRBJ1-1; TRBD1 might be the D (5 bases). Trimming pared 5 bases from V and 6 bases from J, leaving 13 bases between. Germline assignment: CDR1 SEHNR and CDR2 FQNEAQ (reference sequence). There are 13 residues in the CDR3. The CDR3 region is CASSAGRHAEAFF. Written as DNA, the CDR3 is TGTGCCAGCAGCGCGGGGCGGCACGCTGAAGCTTTCTTT.

This chain uses TRBV29-1 with TRBJ2-7; TRBD1 matches at 8 bases. Trimming took 7 bases from V and 3 from J; bases not matched to a gene: 5. Germline assignment: CDR1 SQVTM and CDR2 ANQGSEA. CDR3 length: 12 amino acids. The chain's CDR3 is CSARQGSYEQYF. The CDR3 DNA reads as TGCAGCGCTCGACAGGGGAGCTACGAGCAGTACTTC.

A few counts support this clonotype. The rearrangement links TRBV5-1 to TRBJ2-7; TRBD2 matches 7 bases. The CDR3 is 14 amino acids. The germline V gene encodes CDR1 SGHRS and CDR2 YFSETQ. Losses at the gene ends were 0 bases for V and 3 bases for J; bases not matched to a gene: 3. CDR3 bases: TGCGCCAGCAGCTTGGTGGGAGGGGACTACGAGCAGTACTTC. This gives the protein CASSLVGGDYEQYF. Together with reference TRBV5-1 and TRBJ2-7, the CDR3 gives the full variable domain: KAGVTQTPRYLIKTRGQQVTLSCSPISGHRSVSWYQQTPGQGLQFLFEYFSETQRNKGNFPGRFSGRQFSNSRSEMNVSTLELGDSALYLCASSLVGGDYEQYFGPGTRLTVT.

The chain links TRBV29-1 to TRBJ1-6, with D possibly TRBD1 on 6 matching bases. The CDR3 loop spans 14 amino acids. Trimming stripped 5 bases from V and 7 bases from J, with 15 bases between. Germline V gene lookup returns CDR1 SQVTM and CDR2 ANQGSEA. The DNA of the CDR3 is TGCAGCGTTACGGCAGGGGATAAGAATTCACCCCTCCACTTT. This codes for CSVTAGDKNSPLHF.

There are a few counts of this clonotype. This rearrangement joins TRBV12-3 or TRBV12-4 to TRBJ2-2; D gene ambiguous. Trimming shortened V by 6 bases and J by 5 bases, and 10 bases separated the two germline ends. This CDR3 is built from 13 residues. The CDR3 sequence: CASSRKWTGELFF. In DNA, the CDR3 is TGTGCCAGCAGCCGCAAATGGACCGGGGAGCTGTTTTTT.

This clonotype occurred a few times. The chain carries TRBV19 and TRBJ2-5, with D perhaps TRBD2 (5 bases). CDR1 and CDR2 from the germline V gene are LNHDA and SQIVND (reference sequence). Trimming took off 6 bases at V and 1 base at J, with 9 bases between the two ends. This CDR3 has 13 amino acids. The CDR3, as DNA: TGTGCCAGTAGGAGGGCAGGCCAAGAGACCCAGTACTTC. Protein sequence: CASRRAGQETQYF.

This sequence joins TRBV6-6 and TRBJ2-7; maybe TRBD1 (6 bases). Trimming left V 0 bases short and J 0 bases short, with 12 bases between. Germline CDR1 is MNHNY and CDR2 is SVGAGI (reference sequence). This CDR3 has 16 amino acids. CDR3 region: CASSYSPQGSSYEQYF. CDR3 coding DNA: TGTGCCAGCAGTTACTCTCCCCAGGGGAGCTCCTACGAGCAGTACTTC.

This clonotype was found a few times. This chain links TRBV25-1 with TRBJ1-2; D is perhaps TRBD1 (6 bases). The CDR3 consists of 15 residues. The V gene lost 3 bases and the J gene lost 4 bases, with 15 bases spanning the gap. Germline-derived CDR1 and CDR2 are MGHDK and SYGVNS. The CDR3 protein is CASSDVPDSPYGYTF. Here the CDR3 DNA reads TGTGCCAGCAGTGACGTTCCGGACAGTCCCTATGGCTACACCTTC.